Listed below are T cell receptor beta chains from one sample, sequenced in a study of human T cells and chemical hapten exposure. TCRdb analysed the RACE reads with MiXCR anew, one entry per CDR3 protein. Of approximately 370,000 distinct CDR3 sequences listed, about 5% were seen once; the top ten hold over 6.5%. Sequencing was performed on whole blood, taken in connection with sensitization to the hapten diphenylcyclopropenone (DPC). The receptor set was obtained from a woman under 30 with alopecia areata. Some clones in this sample may be carry-over from other donors' samples. Both conserved end residues are part of each CDR3. A D gene is named only where the DNA matches it firmly. Rows may omit the clone size; those that give it use once, few, many or a size class.

abundance | j_gene | v_gene | d_gene | CDR3nt | CDR3aa
NA | TRBJ2-7 | TRBV9 | NA | TGTGCCAGCAGCGTAGGTGGGTTTCTCGACAGCCCTTCCTACGAGCAGTACTTC | CASSVGGFLDSPSYEQYF
NA | TRBJ1-5 | TRBV18 | NA | TGTGCCAGCTCACCACAGGGTAAGGAACAGCCCCAGCATTTT | CASSPQGKEQPQHF
many | TRBJ2-7 | TRBV9 | TRBD1 | TGTGCCAGCAGCGTAACCACAGGGGGGGAGCAGTACTTC | CASSVTTGGEQYF
many | TRBJ1-6 | TRBV11-2 | TRBD1 | TGTGCCAGCAGCTCAAACAGGGGTTGGAATTCACCCCTCCACTTT | CASSSNRGWNSPLHF
few | TRBJ2-7 | TRBV5-1 | NA | TGCGCCAGCAGCTCCCGCTATCAGACCTACGAGCAGTACTTC | CASSSRYQTYEQYF
NA | TRBJ1-1 | TRBV6-1 | NA | TGTGCCAGCAGTCACATGGACACTGAAGCTTTCTTT | CASSHMDTEAFF
few | TRBJ2-5 | TRBV7-7 | NA | TGTGCTAGCAGCTTAGATGGACAAGAGACCCAGTACTTC | CASSLDGQETQYF
NA | TRBJ1-4 | TRBV4-1 | NA | TGCGCCAGCAGCCAAAAAGGAGACCTACTTGATGAAAAACTGTTTTTT | CASSQKGDLLDEKLFF
many | TRBJ1-6 | TRBV15 | NA | TGTGCCACCAGCAGAGTGGAGGCCAGCGGGTCACCCCTCCACTTT | CATSRVEASGSPLHF
NA | TRBJ2-5 | TRBV10-3 | TRBD1 | TGTGCCACCAGAGGGACAGGCCCTCAAGAGACCCAGTACTTC | CATRGTGPQETQYF
NA | TRBJ2-1 | TRBV12-3/TRBV12-4 | TRBD2 | TGTGCCAGCAGTTTACTAGCGGGGGGGCAGTCCTACAATGAGCAGTTCTTC | CASSLLAGGQSYNEQFF
few | TRBJ1-1 | TRBV20-1 | NA | TGCAGTGCTATTACACAGGGCGCTGAAGCTTTCTTT | CSAITQGAEAFF
NA | TRBJ2-2 | TRBV4-1 | TRBD2 | TGCGCCAGCAGCCAAGTGGCTAGCGGTCCCGGGGAGCTGTTTTTT | CASSQVASGPGELFF
few | TRBJ1-2 | TRBV13 | TRBD1 | TGTGCCAGCAGCTTAGGCCTTATAACAGGGGTGGAAGGCTACACCTTC | CASSLGLITGVEGYTF
NA | TRBJ2-2 | TRBV7-2 | TRBD1 | TGTGCCAGCAGCTTAGTTAGGCAGGGGGCGGGGGAGCTGTTTTTT | CASSLVRQGAGELFF
NA | TRBJ2-6 | TRBV5-1 | NA | TGCGCCAGCAGCTTGGTTTTTGGGGCCAACGTCCTGACTTTC | CASSLVFGANVLTF
NA | TRBJ1-1 | TRBV6-6 | NA | TGTGCCAGCAGTTACCCAGGCGGCCTCACTGAAGCTTTCTTT | CASSYPGGLTEAFF
NA | TRBJ2-1 | TRBV10-3 | NA | TGTGCCATCCGACGGCAGGGCATGGGCGATGAGCAGTTCTTC | CAIRRQGMGDEQFF
NA | TRBJ2-1 | TRBV18 | NA | TGTGCCAGCTCACCCTCAATAGGGTCCAATGAGCAGTTCTTC | CASSPSIGSNEQFF
NA | TRBJ2-2 | TRBV24-1 | NA | TGTGCCACCAAAGAAGGAGCCGGCACCGGGGAGCTGTTTTTT | CATKEGAGTGELFF
NA | TRBJ2-5 | TRBV5-6 | TRBD1 | TGTGCCAGCAGCCGTCCCGGGACAGGGTTTATGAAGACCCAGTACTTC | CASSRPGTGFMKTQYF
NA | TRBJ1-5 | TRBV7-2 | TRBD1 | TGTGCCAGCAGCTTAGTCGAGGGGGCTAATCAGCCCCAGCATTTT | CASSLVEGANQPQHF
NA | TRBJ1-1 | TRBV7-9 | TRBD1 | TGTGCCAGCAGCCCTGGGATAAGACAGGGAGAAGCTTTCTTT | CASSPGIRQGEAFF
many | TRBJ2-3 | TRBV11-2 | NA | TGTGCCAGCAGCCCCTCTCCCAGCACAGATACGCAGTATTTT | CASSPSPSTDTQYF
NA | TRBJ2-3 | TRBV9 | NA | TGTGCCAGTGGGCGAACAGATACGCAGTATTTT | CASGRTDTQYF
many | TRBJ2-3 | TRBV5-6 | NA | TGTGCCAGCAGCTTAACGGGGACCCCCGATACGCAGTATTTT | CASSLTGTPDTQYF
many | TRBJ2-7 | TRBV6-5 | NA | TGTGCCAGCAGTTATACGGCGAGCTCCTACGAGCAGTACTTC | CASSYTASSYEQYF